Presented here are 13 T cell receptor beta chains from one specimen sequenced in a study of CD8 T cells in ankylosing spondylitis (dated by TCRdb to 2015 to 2018). The protocol used for the library was 5' RACE. The run used an Illumina HiSeq 2500. TCRdb reprocessed the public reads (quality trimming at Q25 with fastp, clone calling with MiXCR) and kept in-frame beta chains. A single entry per CDR3 protein holds the most common genes and DNA from its merged rows. This sample is represented by 200,000 to 250,000 distinct CDR3 sequences; 10% of them were singletons. The biggest ten clones account for around 3% of the sample. Material for sequencing was blood, either unsorted or a sorted T cell fraction (not recorded which). Every receptor here comes from a male donor with ankylosing spondylitis or in good health (not recorded which).

This clonotype has a count of ten or more. The chain has TRBV7-2 and TRBJ2-2; TRBD1 aligns across 8 bases. CDR3 length: 15 amino acids. V was clipped by 6 bases and J by 0 bases; unmatched bases: 3. Germline V gives CDR1 SGHTA, CDR2 FQGNSA. The CDR3 spells CASRRTGTNTGELFF. In DNA, the CDR3 is TGTGCCAGCAGACGGACAGGGACGAACACCGGGGAGCTGTTTTTT.

The chain couples TRBV11-2 to TRBJ1-1; 12 nucleotides line up with TRBD1. This CDR3 contains 18 residues. V lost 5 bases to trimming and J lost 0 bases; unmatched junction nucleotides: 10. The germline gives CDR1 SGHAT, CDR2 FQNNGV. This CDR3 reads CASSPYRDRGLVNTEAFF. As DNA, the CDR3 is TGTGCCAGCAGCCCCTACCGGGACAGGGGGCTTGTGAACACTGAAGCTTTCTTT.

This clonotype was recorded at least ten times. The chain employs TRBV20-1 and TRBJ2-4; tentatively, D is TRBD2 (6 bases). The CDR3 length is 16 residues. Germline lookup yields CDR1 DFQATT and CDR2 SNEGSKA (reference sequence). Trimming cost V 2 bases and J 0 bases, with 14 bases left between them. CDR3 amino acids: CSARRIGTLAKNIQYF. In nucleotides, the CDR3 is TGCAGTGCTAGAAGGATTGGGACTCTAGCCAAAAACATTCAGTACTTC.

The V call is TRBV3-1, the J call TRBJ2-1, with TRBD1 as a possible D gene (6 bases). V lost 5 bases to trimming and J lost 9 bases, with 11 bases between them. The germline gives CDR1 LGHDT, CDR2 YNNKEL (reference sequence). The CDR3 consists of 12 residues. This CDR3 reads CASSLGQTEQFF. The CDR3 DNA reads as TGTGCCAGCAGCTTGGGACAAACTGAGCAGTTCTTC.

Comments on this clonotype: This may be a read error, as it is one base from a much larger clone. The V call is TRBV2, the J call TRBJ1-1, with 9 bases lining up with TRBD1. Germline-derived CDR1 and CDR2 are SNHLY and FYNNEI. This CDR3 region has 16 residues. Written as DNA, the CDR3 is TGTGCCAGCAGTGGACAGGGGGTTTTGAGAAACACTGCAGCTTTCTTT. This codes for CASSGQGVLRNTAAFF.

This clonotype was seen at least ten times. The CDR3: CASSLDPQGWTDTQYF. CDR3 nucleotide sequence: TGTGCCAGCAGCTTAGATCCACAGGGGTGGACAGATACGCAGTATTTT. The chain links TRBV11-2 to TRBJ2-3; 7 bases are shared with TRBD1. The CDR3 has 16 amino acids. Losses at the gene ends were 0 bases for V and 3 bases for J; bases not matched to a gene: 6. Germline CDR1 is SGHAT and CDR2 is FQNNGV.

This clonotype was seen ten or more times. The chain has TRBV10-3 and TRBJ1-4; D is possibly TRBD1 (6 bases). The germline CDR1 and CDR2 sequences are ENHRY and SYGVKD. The CDR3 is 13 amino acids. V gave up 4 bases and J gave up 8 bases, with 11 bases separating them. CDR3 sequence reads: CAISAQGGEKLFF. The CDR3 coding sequence is TGTGCCATCAGTGCACAGGGCGGGGAAAAACTGTTTTTT.

This clonotype was counted between two and nine times. J is TRBJ1-1 and V is TRBV27; 7 bases line up with TRBD1. From germline, CDR1 is MNHEY and CDR2 SMNVEV (reference sequence). V gave up 7 bases and J gave up 3 bases; unmatched junction bases: 11. This CDR3 is built from 15 residues. The CDR3 loop reads CASTRTQGGYTEAFF. CDR3 bases: TGTGCCAGCACCCGAACCCAGGGGGGGTACACTGAAGCTTTCTTT.

In this sample, this clonotype turned up many times. This CDR3 reads CASSTPGLNIQYF. Here the CDR3 DNA reads TGTGCCAGCAGTACCCCGGGACTCAACATTCAGTACTTC. The chain employs TRBV25-1 and TRBJ2-4; a weak D match, TRBD2 (6 bases). Trimming left V 5 bases short and J 7 bases short, with 12 bases between. Germline CDR1 is MGHDK and CDR2 is SYGVNS. The CDR3 extends over 13 amino acids.

This clonotype was seen many times. The chain uses TRBV3-1 and TRBJ2-5; D gene unclear. CDR1 is LGHDT and CDR2 is YNNKEL in the germline V gene (reference sequence). Trimming removed 0 bases from V and 4 bases from J, with 18 bases in between. This CDR3 is 17 amino acids long. CDR3 sequence: CASSQDRVARVGETQYF. In DNA, the CDR3 is TGTGCCAGCAGCCAAGATCGGGTAGCCAGAGTAGGAGAGACCCAGTACTTC.

This chain links TRBV5-4 with TRBJ2-5; maybe TRBD2 (5 bases). Trimming removed 1 base from V and 2 bases from J, with 9 bases in between. Germline V CDR1 and CDR2: SGHNT, YYREEE (reference sequence). CDR3 size: 14 residues. CDR3 DNA: TGTGCCAGCAGCTTGAAAACGGGACAAGAGACCCAGTACTTC. Amino acids: CASSLKTGQETQYF.

Only one count was recorded for this clonotype. A read error is possible here, since a much larger clone lies one base away. The chain has TRBV5-1 and TRBJ2-3; 13 bases are shared with TRBD2. This CDR3 spans 17 amino acids. Trimming at V came to 6 bases and at J to 2 bases, leaving 9 bases not matched to a gene. Germline V gene sequence: CDR1 SGHRS, CDR2 YFSETQ. Here the CDR3 reads CASIRYGLAGDTDTQYF. CDR3 nucleotides: TGCGCCAGCATCCGATATGGACTAGCGGGAGACACAGATACGCAGTATTTT.

This clonotype was picked up a small number of times. The gene calls are TRBV7-9 and TRBJ2-3; the match to TRBD1 covers 10 bases. The germline V gene has CDR1 SEHNR and CDR2 FQNEAQ (reference sequence). The V and J ends lost 0 bases and 5 bases, in that order; junction bases with no gene match: 8. CDR3 length: 17 residues. The CDR3 protein is CASSLASSRTGGDTQYF. The DNA of the CDR3 is TGTGCCAGCAGCTTAGCGTCATCGAGGACAGGGGGAGATACGCAGTATTTT.